This T cell receptor beta chain is from a study of blood T cell repertoires in COVID-19. Study-wide context: The United States, Italy and Spain provided the acute and convalescent COVID-19 samples.

Per the study methods: The authors estimated nucleated cell counts from reference gene primer amplification. Measured with immunoSEQ multiplex PCR; TCRdb has only the in-frame clones, and not every one. The DNA gave D and trimming, while V, J and clone size come from that table. In the table there are roughly 410,000 clones, 89% of which are singletons. CDR1 is MDHEN and CDR2 is SYDVKM in the germline V gene. The V gene lost 7 bases and the J gene lost 4 bases, with 10 bases spanning the gap. This CDR3 is built from 12 residues. Recruited during active infection, patients (from Seattle) were subsequently followed longitudinally.

Sequenced: peripheral blood. The chain combines TRBV28 with TRBJ1-2; D unclear. The TCR comes from a woman in her thirties or forties with COVID-19, enrolled during active disease. The CDR3 sequence: CASTARGYGYTF. As DNA, the CDR3 is TGTGCCAGCACCGCTCGGGGCTATGGCTACACCTTC.